Listed below are T cell receptor beta chains from one sample, sequenced in a study of ipilimumab plus nivolumab after autologous stem cell transplantation. The data were produced by immunoSEQ multiplex PCR, yet TCRdb's version contains in-frame clones alone and is incomplete. This table holds 10,000 to 15,000 clones, more than 70% found once. The sample was PBMCs, taken in a trial of ipilimumab plus nivolumab as post-transplant consolidation. Receptor source: a male donor with diffuse large B-cell lymphoma. CDR3s include the opening cysteine and the closing phenylalanine or tryptophan. A D gene is named only where the DNA matches it firmly.

NA	TRBV28	CASSNGGGNNQPQHF
NA	TRBV21-1	CASRGRHSGNTIYF
TRBD1	TRBV10-1	CASSHDRDTEAFF
TRBD1	TRBV18	CASSLGTGDHEQFF
NA	TRBV7-2	CASSLWGAGETQYF
NA	TRBV7-2	CASSLVGQPQHF
TRBD2	TRBV7-2	CASSGGDVGEQYF
NA	TRBV6-9	CASSYQDVEKLFF
NA	TRBV18	CASSPPSGINEQFF
TRBD2	TRBV19	CASSKGGSGGTDTQYF
TRBD1	TRBV25-1	CASSERGQGRREQYF
TRBD1	TRBV7-9	CASSAGQGAQGTGELFF
NA	TRBV30	CAWNGGTTEAFF
NA	TRBV9	CASSPRGAERNEQFF
NA	TRBV27	CASSRGPSPNNSPLHF
TRBD2	TRBV6-5	CASSYQRENYEQYF
NA	TRBV10-2	CASMGRTPVGELFF
NA	TRBV5-4	CASSQSPPGRGREETQYF
TRBD2	TRBV18	CASSAREGTWGTDTQYF
TRBD1	TRBV5-1	CASSSDQGAKAFF
NA	TRBV13	CASSLWKSYEQYF
NA	TRBV7-8	CASSYGGARNEQYF
TRBD1	TRBV7-2	CASSLPGQGKQFF
NA	TRBV11-3	CASSGDGGEQYF
NA	TRBV2	CASSEVAGWSTDTQYF
TRBD1	TRBV15	CATSRDHLGQGGYEQYF
TRBD2	TRBV6-1	CASRGLAGGTDTQYF
NA	TRBV19	CASSGTSPYNEQFF
NA	TRBV6-6	CASKNRETQYF
TRBD1	TRBV6-5	CASGTPRRGRQGYTF
NA	TRBV6-6	CASSYSSTNEKLFF